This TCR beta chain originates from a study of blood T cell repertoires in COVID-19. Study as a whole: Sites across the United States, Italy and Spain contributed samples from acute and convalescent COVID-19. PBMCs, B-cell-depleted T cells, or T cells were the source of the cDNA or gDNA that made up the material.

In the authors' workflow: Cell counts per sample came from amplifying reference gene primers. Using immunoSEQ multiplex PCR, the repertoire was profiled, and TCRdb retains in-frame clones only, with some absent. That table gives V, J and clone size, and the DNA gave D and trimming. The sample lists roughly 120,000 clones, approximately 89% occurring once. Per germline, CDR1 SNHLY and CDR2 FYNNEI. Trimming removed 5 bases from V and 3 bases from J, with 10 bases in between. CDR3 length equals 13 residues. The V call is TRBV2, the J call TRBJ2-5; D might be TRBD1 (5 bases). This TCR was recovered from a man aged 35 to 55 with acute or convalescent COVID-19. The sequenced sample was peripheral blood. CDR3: CASSWGREETQYF. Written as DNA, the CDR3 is TGTGCCAGCAGTTGGGGCAGAGAAGAGACCCAGTACTTC.